The clone carrying this TCR beta chain was observed once. Profiling relied on immunoSEQ multiplex PCR, and the TCRdb table lists in-frame clones only, not all of them. The sample consists of some 110,000 clones, around 83% of them appearing once. These data belong to a study of T cell responses to AZD1222 COVID-19 vaccine. V gave up 3 bases and J gave up 0 bases, with 11 bases separating them. Germline assignment: CDR1 MNHEY and CDR2 SVGAGI. The CDR3 is 16 residues long. The chain is built from TRBV6-5 and TRBJ2-2; D ambiguous. This sample comprised peripheral blood, obtained 28 days after the second AZD1222 dose. The source of this sequence is an adult who received the AZD1222 COVID-19 vaccine. The CDR3 sequence is CASSYLTPSNTGELFF. DNA for the CDR3: TGTGCCAGCAGTTATCTAACCCCTTCGAACACCGGGGAGCTGTTTTTT.